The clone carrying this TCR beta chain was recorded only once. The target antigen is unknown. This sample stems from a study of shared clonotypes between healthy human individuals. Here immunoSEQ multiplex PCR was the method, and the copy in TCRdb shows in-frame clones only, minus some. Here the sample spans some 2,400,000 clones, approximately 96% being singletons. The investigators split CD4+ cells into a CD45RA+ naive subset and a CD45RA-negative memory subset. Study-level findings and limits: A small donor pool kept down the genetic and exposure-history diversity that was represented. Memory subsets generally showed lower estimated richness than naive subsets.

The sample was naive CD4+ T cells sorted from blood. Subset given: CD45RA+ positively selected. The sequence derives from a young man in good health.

The chain's CDR3 is CASAGVGSRPQEQFF. The CDR3 nucleotides read TGCGCCAGCGCCGGGGTGGGTAGTCGTCCCCAAGAGCAGTTCTTC. The rearrangement links TRBV5-1 to TRBJ2-1; a weak D match, TRBD2 (5 bases). V lost 7 bases and J lost 10, with 24 bases in between. From germline, CDR1 is SGHRS and CDR2 YFSETQ. This CDR3 has 15 amino acids.